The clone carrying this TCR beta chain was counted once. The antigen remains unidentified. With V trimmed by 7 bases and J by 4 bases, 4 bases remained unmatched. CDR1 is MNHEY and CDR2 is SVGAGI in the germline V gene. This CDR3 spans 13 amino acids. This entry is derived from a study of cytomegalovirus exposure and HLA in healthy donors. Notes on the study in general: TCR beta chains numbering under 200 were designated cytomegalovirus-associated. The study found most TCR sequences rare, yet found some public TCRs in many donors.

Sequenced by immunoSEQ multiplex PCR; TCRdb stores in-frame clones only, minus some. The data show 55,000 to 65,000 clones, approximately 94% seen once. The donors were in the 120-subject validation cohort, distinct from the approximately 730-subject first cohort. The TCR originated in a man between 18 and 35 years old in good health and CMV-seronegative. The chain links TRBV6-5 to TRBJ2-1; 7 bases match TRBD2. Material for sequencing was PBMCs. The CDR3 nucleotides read TGTGCCAGCAAAGGCGGGAGATACAATGAGCAGTTCTTC. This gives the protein CASKGGRYNEQFF.